What follows are 7 T cell receptor beta chains derived from one specimen sequenced in a study of CD8+CD57+ T cells in acquired aplastic anemia. Patients who underwent sequencing had shown CD8+CD57+ cell expansion by flow cytometry. Template material for TCR beta VDJ and CDR3 profiling consisted of genomic DNA. TCRdb called the reads again in MiXCR, with one record for every CDR3 protein. This table has 250,000 to 350,000 distinct CDR3 sequences, 56% appearing once. Source material: sorted CD4+, CD8+, or CD8+CD57+ T cells (not recorded which) from PBMCs. Receptors were obtained from a human donor with aplastic anemia.

A few counts support this clonotype. The CDR3 nucleotides are TGTGCCACCAGTGACACGACTAGCATCTACGAGCAGTACTTC. Protein product: CATSDTTSIYEQYF. The gene calls are TRBV24-1 and TRBJ2-7, with 7 bases identical to TRBD2. The germline V gene has CDR1 KGHDR and CDR2 SFDVKD. The CDR3 is 14 amino acids. V was pared by 4 bases and J by 3 bases, with 5 bases of the junction left unmatched.

This clonotype appeared many times. The gene calls are TRBV9 and TRBJ2-5; TRBD2 matches 12 bases. This CDR3 comprises 15 residues. Germline V lookup: CDR1 SGDLS, CDR2 YYNGEE. After removal of 2 bases from V and 5 bases from J, the junction contained 4 bases not matched to a gene. CDR3 nucleotide sequence: TGTGCCAGCAGCGTTGGACTAGCGGGGATGGAGACCCAGTACTTC. Translating it yields CASSVGLAGMETQYF.

This chain links TRBV10-3 with TRBJ2-3; TRBD1 matches 7 bases. Losses at the gene ends were 2 bases for V and 5 bases for J; bases not matched to a gene: 10. The CDR3 totals 16 residues. Germline V gene sequence: CDR1 ENHRY, CDR2 SYGVKD. The CDR3 spells CAISENTGAVGDTQYF. CDR3 DNA sequence: TGTGCCATCAGTGAGAATACAGGGGCAGTGGGAGATACGCAGTATTTT.

This clonotype came up a few times. The chain combines TRBV29-1 with TRBJ2-7; either TRBD1 or TRBD2 may fit D (6 bases each). V was clipped by 6 bases and J by 2 bases, with 17 bases between them. Germline V CDR1 and CDR2: SQVTM, ANQGSEA. CDR3 length equals 14 residues. The CDR3 sequence: CSVLGGQNPYEQYF. CDR3 DNA: TGCAGCGTGCTTGGGGGGCAAAACCCCTACGAGCAGTACTTC.

The table lists this clonotype with many counts. The chain couples TRBV4-2 to TRBJ2-3, with 16 bases identical to TRBD2. V was clipped by 4 bases and J by 3 bases; unmatched bases: 4. CDR1 and CDR2 from the germline V gene are LGHNA and YNFKEQ. The CDR3 has 17 residues. The CDR3 spells CASSLGTSGGVTDTQYF. CDR3 DNA: TGTGCCAGCAGCCTTGGGACTAGCGGGGGGGTAACAGATACGCAGTATTTT.

The V gene is TRBV7-9, the J gene TRBJ2-2, with 12 nucleotides matching TRBD2. This CDR3 contains 17 residues. V was clipped by 3 bases and J by 3 bases; unmatched bases: 5. Germline CDR1 and CDR2: SEHNR and FQNEAQ (reference sequence). The CDR3 coding sequence is TGTGCCAGCAGCTTGGCTAGCGGGGGGGCCTACACCGGGGAGCTGTTTTTT. This sequence encodes CASSLASGGAYTGELFF.

This chain uses TRBV7-2 with TRBJ2-7; possibly TRBD2 for D (5 bases). This CDR3 is built from 14 residues. In germline, CDR1 is SGHTA, CDR2 FQGNSA. V was pared by 3 bases and J by 6 bases, with 15 bases between. CDR3 sequence: CASSLGLASGEQYF. The CDR3 coding sequence is TGTGCCAGCAGCTTGGGTCTAGCCTCGGGCGAGCAGTACTTC.